This T cell receptor (beta chain) was documented in a study of blood T cell repertoires in COVID-19. Study-wide context: The samples span acute and convalescent COVID-19 from the United States, Italy and Spain. The cDNA or gDNA used as material had been derived from T cells, B-cell-depleted T cells, or PBMCs.

In the study's own analysis: Amplification of reference gene primers was used by the study to estimate nucleated cell counts. Some clones are missing from TCRdb's copy, which holds only in-frame ones; the method was immunoSEQ multiplex PCR. D and trimming come from the DNA, and the V and J calls and clone size come from that table. The table has hundreds of thousands of clones, about 68% seen once. This CDR3 is built from 16 residues. CDR1 is LGHDT, CDR2 YNNKEL, per germline (reference sequence). V was clipped by 0 bases and J by 2 bases; unmatched bases: 6. The TCR was taken from a woman aged 80 or older with acute or convalescent COVID-19. Sequencing was carried out using peripheral blood. The rearrangement joins TRBV3-1 (or the pseudogene TRBV3-2) to TRBJ2-7; TRBD1 matches 8 bases. The CDR3 DNA is TGTGCCAGCAGCCAAGAAACCCGGGGACAGGCCTACGAGCAGTACTTC. Translation: CASSQETRGQAYEQYF.